This paragraph reports one T cell receptor (beta chain). The antigen this receptor binds is unknown. Within one base of it there is no much larger clone, and no base qualities were kept. This sample is part of a study of identical twins (dated by TCRdb to 2016 to 2017). About the study as a whole: To test whether fetal clonotypes persist, this study deep-sequenced TCR alpha and beta repertoires from monozygotic twins, from unrelated adults of various ages, and from cord blood. To rule out contamination, the twin experiments were replicated at different times with different library preparation protocols.

The full study reports these points: Fewer insertions were carried by abundant cord blood beta clonotypes, a similar but weaker trend appeared in young adult naive repertoires, and no such trend appeared in memory repertoires. Compared with coincidental sharing between unrelated individuals, out-of-frame TCR alpha sequences shared between twins had an excess of sequences with low generation probability. Because the same donors could not be followed over many years, the conclusions relied on cross-sectional statistical analysis. A weaker excess of twin sharing was found in beta out-of-frame sequences because the signal-to-noise ratio was lowered by fewer shared sequences. Out-of-frame TCR alpha sharing in monozygotic twins was systematically underestimated by recombination models, whereas sharing between unrelated individuals was in agreement with the recombination models. Invariant T cells such as MAIT and iNKT could partly confound zero-insertion analyses, although diverse VJ usage argued against such confounding for most clonotypes.

The germline V gene encodes CDR1 DFQATT and CDR2 SNEGSKA (reference sequence). The CDR3 covers 17 residues, taking in both the cysteine and the phenylalanine. This entry keeps only the CDR3 DNA: 51 bases, framed from base 1. V and J are truncated by 3 bases and 1 base respectively, leaving an intervening sequence of 20 bases. The library was obtained by 5' RACE. Sequenced on an Illumina HiSeq 2000. A universal primer binding site was introduced by template switching, and a unique molecular identifier was present in the final cDNA, enabling accurate counting of TCR cDNA molecules. First-strand cDNA for TCR alpha and beta chains was synthesized from specific primers in the conserved constant-segment region. To control for contamination, each cDNA library was double barcoded with a SMART-Mk sample barcode plus Illumina barcodes. TruSeq adapter sequences, together with Illumina sample barcodes, were added in two successive PCR steps. The Illumina HiSeq platform was used with custom primers to sequence TCR alpha and beta cDNA libraries. Per the original workflow: Raw reads were processed with MiGEC to extract unique molecular identifiers, and MiXCR was used to determine CDR3 positions. Recombination models were inferred per individual with the repgenHMM and IGoR tools using an EM algorithm. Shared clonotypes were analyzed with the tcR package in R, and sharing was normalized by the product of cloneset sizes. Out-of-frame nonproductive sequences were analyzed to study raw recombination free of thymic and clonal selection effects. TCRdb reran the public reads through fastp at Q25 and MiXCR, keeping productive beta chains. Duplicate CDR3 protein sequences are folded into a single record with the most common DNA and genes. The V and J calls were not made by the authors but by TCRdb's processing. The sample table records approximately 1.8 million distinct CDR3 sequences; roughly a third of these occur just once. Of the sample, 0.25% to 0.3% falls within the top ten clones.

All donors were healthy Caucasians. This clonotype was sampled from a newborn girl in good health. In this chain, TRBV20-1 is recombined with TRBJ2-3; 6 matching bases give a weak D call of TRBD1. The sequencing sample was made of cord blood. Here is the DNA: TGCAGTGCTAGTCGGATCAGGGGCCGAACTGGCACAGATACGCAGTATTTT. The resulting protein is CSASRIRGRTGTDTQYF.